This T cell receptor beta chain was identified in a study of control samples from healthy donors and cancer patients. The method was immunoSEQ multiplex PCR; TCRdb's version includes in-frame clones alone and lacks a portion of them. The sample holds roughly 130,000 clones, around 93% seen once. The clonotype was recovered from a man between 18 and 29 years old in good health. Source material: blood.

DNA for the CDR3: TGTGCCAGTAGATCCGGAGGCCCCGGGACAGGGACTGAAAAACTGTTTTTT. Amino acid sequence: CASRSGGPGTGTEKLFF. This sequence joins TRBV19 and TRBJ1-4; 9 bases agree with TRBD1. J was trimmed by 7 bases and V by 6 bases; bases with no gene match: 15. CDR1 and CDR2 (germline): LNHDA, SQIVND (reference sequence). The length of the CDR3 is 17 residues. Using reference TRBV19 and TRBJ1-4 for the parts outside the CDR3, the full variable domain is DGGITQSPKYLFRKEGQNVTLSCEQNLNHDAMYWYRQDPGQGLRLIYYSQIVNDFQKGDIAEGYSVSREKKESFPLTVTSAQKNPTAFYLCASRSGGPGTGTEKLFFGSGTQLSVL.